The 4 T cell receptor beta chains below come from one sample, sequenced in a study of regulatory T cells in long-lasting Graves disease. Arm-PCR of CDR3 regions and iRepertoire HTBI primers were used to build TCR beta libraries. One entry per CDR3 protein results from TCRdb running MiXCR on the multiplex PCR reads. The sample shows roughly 380,000 distinct CDR3 sequences, 15% to 17% of them seen only once. Time point of the sample: newly diagnosed GD, antithyroid drugs for less than 3 months. After RNA was extracted from PBMCs, the TCR library was made from it. Material: peripheral blood mononuclear cells (PBMCs), obtained at new diagnosis, from a patient treated with antithyroid drugs. Every receptor here comes from a female donor with Graves disease.

This clonotype was detected many times. The rearrangement links TRBV28 to TRBJ1-1, with 7 bases aligning to TRBD1. CDR3 length equals 12 residues. The germline gives CDR1 MDHEN, CDR2 SYDVKM. J gave up 3 bases and V 6 bases, and 1 base lay outside the gene matches. CDR3 sequence reads: CASRTGDTEAFF. CDR3 nucleotide sequence: TGTGCCAGCAGAACAGGGGACACTGAAGCTTTCTTT.

This clonotype was detected many times. Written as DNA, the CDR3 is TGTGCCAGCAGCGTGACGGGACATATATCAGATACGCAGTATTTT. Its protein is CASSVTGHISDTQYF. The genes are TRBV9 and TRBJ2-3; tentatively, D is TRBD1 (6 bases). The germline CDR1 and CDR2 sequences are SGDLS and YYNGEE. The CDR3 covers 15 residues. V gave up 2 bases and J gave up 4 bases, with 14 bases separating them.

This clonotype was seen many times. The J gene is TRBJ2-2, the V gene TRBV6-2 or TRBV6-3; 9 nucleotides line up with TRBD1. Germline CDR1 reads MNHEY; CDR2 reads SVGEGT. The CDR3 runs to 14 residues. After removal of 5 bases from V and 7 bases from J, the junction contained 5 bases not matched to a gene. The CDR3 loop reads CASSRTGAIGELFF. In nucleotides, the CDR3 is TGTGCCAGCAGTAGGACAGGGGCGATCGGGGAGCTGTTTTTT.

This chain joins TRBV2 and TRBJ1-1; D uncertain. In germline, CDR1 is SNHLY, CDR2 FYNNEI. The CDR3 extends over 15 amino acids. V was shortened by 5 bases and J by 4 bases, with 17 bases between the two germline ends. Here the CDR3 DNA reads TGTGCCAGCAGTTTAATTAGGGAGAGGTTCACTGAAGCTTTCTTT. Protein product: CASSLIRERFTEAFF.